Listed here is a single T cell receptor beta chain. These data are taken from a study of blood T cell repertoires in COVID-19. Germline values: CDR1 MNHNY, CDR2 SVGAGI (reference sequence). The CDR3 spans 15 residues. The V end lost 2 bases, the J end lost 7 bases, and 12 bases lay between the germline ends. Method: immunoSEQ multiplex PCR; TCRdb's copy keeps in-frame clones and lacks some. This sample has about 230,000 clones; around 83% occur once, and the top ten carry around 1%. The V gene is TRBV6-6, the J gene TRBJ1-6; D is unresolved. The sample taken for sequencing was peripheral blood. The sequence was obtained from a man between 40 and 49 years old with acute or convalescent COVID-19. CDR3 region: CASSYEGRENSPLHF. As DNA, the CDR3 is TGTGCCAGCAGTTACGAAGGACGGGAGAATTCACCCCTCCACTTT.